This section outlines one TCR beta chain sequence together with its context. In the original workflow: Reference gene primer amplification gave estimated nucleated cell counts. Using immunoSEQ multiplex PCR, the repertoire was profiled, and TCRdb retains in-frame clones only, with some absent. V and J calls and clone size are as listed in that table; D and trimming were resolved from the DNA. The repertoire holds some 150,000 clones, with 78% as singletons. This sample is drawn from a study of blood T cell repertoires in COVID-19. Study overall: The United States, Italy and Spain provided the acute and convalescent COVID-19 samples.

The V gene's germline CDR1 is KGHSH and CDR2 LQKENI. The CDR3 sequence is 15 residues long. With 3 bases clipped from V and 7 bases from J, the junction kept 7 bases outside the gene matches. The sequence derives from a woman older than 75 with acute or convalescent COVID-19. The chain carries TRBV18 and TRBJ1-1; 11 bases are a match to TRBD1. The sample consisted of peripheral blood. CDR3 sequence: CASSPGQGEWGEAFF. For the CDR3, the DNA is TGTGCCAGCTCACCGGGACAGGGGGAGTGGGGTGAAGCTTTCTTT.